These T cell receptor beta chains were read from a single sample in a study of blood T cells in healthy people across ages. TCRdb reprocessed the 5' RACE reads with MiXCR, giving one entry per CDR3 protein. The top ten hold under 30% of the sample, which has 1.8 million or so distinct CDR3 sequences, about two fifths seen once. The sequencing input was blood. Every receptor here comes from a human donor in good health. The CDR3 runs from the conserved cysteine through the conserved F or W. Fields, in order: D gene, clone size, V gene, J gene, CDR3 length, CDR3 protein, CDR3 DNA. A D gene is named only where the DNA matches it firmly. The size entry is marked missing in some rows and otherwise reads once, few, many or a size class.

-,-,TRBV6-5,TRBJ1-3,18,CASSYSLVGLGSGNTIYF,TGTGCCAGCAGTTACTCACTCGTAGGTTTGGGCTCTGGAAACACCATATATTTT
TRBD1,few,TRBV20-1,TRBJ2-1,14,CSALRQGGLNEQFF,TGCAGTGCTCTCCGACAGGGTGGCCTCAATGAGCAGTTCTTC
-,-,TRBV20-1,TRBJ2-7,15,CSAKKIPISVYEQYF,TGCAGTGCTAAAAAGATTCCCATCTCCGTCTACGAGCAGTACTTC
-,-,TRBV7-3,TRBJ2-2,16,CASSQGGVRGTGELFF,TGCGCCAGCTCCCAAGGTGGGGTTCGTGGCACCGGGGAGCTGTTTTTT
TRBD1,-,TRBV29-1,TRBJ2-5,15,CSVQRGTGNQETQYF,TGCAGCGTTCAACGGGGGACAGGGAACCAAGAGACCCAGTACTTC
-,few,TRBV7-2,TRBJ2-3,16,CASSLGPTSRGDTQYF,TGTGCCAGCAGCTTGGGCCCTACCTCAAGGGGGGATACGCAGTATTTT
-,few,TRBV7-9,TRBJ2-7,15,CARRDNRSLSYEQYF,TGTGCCAGGCGTGATAACAGGAGCCTTTCCTACGAGCAGTACTTC
-,few,TRBV4-1,TRBJ1-4,17,CASSQEGQGGHWEKLFF,TGCGCCAGCAGCCAAGAGGGGCAGGGAGGCCATTGGGAAAAACTGTTTTTT
-,few,TRBV6-5,TRBJ2-7,14,CASSYSRNTYEQYF,TGTGCCAGCAGTTACTCGAGGAATACCTACGAGCAGTACTTC
TRBD2,few,TRBV4-2,TRBJ2-2,17,CASSQDFSGGNTGELFF,TGTGCCAGCAGCCAAGATTTTAGCGGGGGGAACACCGGGGAGCTGTTTTTT
-,-,TRBV29-1,TRBJ2-5,12,CSVAVVIETQYF,TGCAGCGTTGCGGTAGTTATTGAGACCCAGTACTTC
-,-,TRBV28,TRBJ1-1,16,CASSMTVPILNTEAFF,TGTGCCAGCAGTATGACAGTACCCATATTGAACACTGAAGCTTTCTTT
-,-,TRBV12-3/TRBV12-4,TRBJ2-3,16,CASSTLIRVGTDTQYF,TGTGCCAGCAGCACGCTGATAAGAGTGGGAACAGATACGCAGTATTTT
-,once,TRBV20-1,TRBJ2-3,16,CSASKTPLLGTDTQYF,TGCAGTGCTTCGAAGACACCCCTATTAGGCACAGATACGCAGTATTTT
-,-,TRBV4-1,TRBJ2-1,14,CTSSQGAGYNEQFF,TGCACCAGCAGCCAAGGAGCGGGTTACAATGAGCAGTTCTTC
-,few,TRBV15,TRBJ2-3,14,CATSRDSRTDTQYF,TGTGCCACCAGCAGGGACAGCCGCACAGATACGCAGTATTTT
TRBD2,few,TRBV29-1,TRBJ2-3,14,CSVVASGGADTQYF,TGCAGCGTTGTGGCTAGCGGGGGGGCAGATACGCAGTATTTT
-,-,TRBV29-1,TRBJ1-2,13,CSVANKRGYGYTF,TGCAGCGTTGCGAACAAAAGGGGCTATGGCTACACCTTC
-,-,TRBV7-6,TRBJ1-5,16,CASSLGGQISNQPQHF,TGTGCCAGCAGCTTAGGCGGTCAGATTAGCAATCAGCCCCAGCATTTT
-,-,TRBV2,TRBJ2-2,15,CASSEVQGGIGELFF,TGTGCCAGCAGTGAAGTGCAGGGGGGTATCGGGGAGCTGTTTTTT
-,-,TRBV20-1,TRBJ1-2,12,CSAIGRGYGYTF,TGCAGTGCTATAGGGAGGGGGTATGGCTACACCTTC
-,-,TRBV7-2,TRBJ2-5,13,CASRENLQETQYF,TGTGCCAGCAGAGAGAACTTACAAGAGACCCAGTACTTC
-,-,TRBV12-5,TRBJ1-2,15,CASGARGTSVDGYTF,TGTGCTAGTGGGGCCCGTGGGACATCGGTGGATGGCTACACCTTC
TRBD2,few,TRBV5-1,TRBJ2-5,15,CASSLTGGTKETQYF,TGCGCCAGCAGCTTGACGGGGGGTACAAAAGAGACCCAGTACTTC
-,few,TRBV27,TRBJ2-3,15,CASSGGTENTDTQYF,TGTGCCAGCAGTGGAGGGACAGAGAACACAGATACGCAGTATTTT
TRBD2,-,TRBV3-1,TRBJ2-1,22,CASSHSNHRWASGRETYNEQFF,TGTGCCAGCAGCCACTCGAATCACCGATGGGCTAGCGGGAGAGAAACCTACAATGAGCAGTTCTTC
-,-,TRBV5-5,TRBJ2-1,15,CASSSPMIAKETQFF,TGTGCCAGCAGCTCCCCGATGATAGCGAAGGAGACCCAGTTCTTC
-,few,TRBV20-1,TRBJ1-5,13,CSARSTRDQPQHF,TGCAGTGCTAGATCTACCAGGGACCAGCCCCAGCATTTT
TRBD2,-,TRBV5-1,TRBJ2-1,15,CASSRGELSYNEQFF,TGCGCCAGCAGTCGGGGGGAGTTGTCCTACAATGAGCAGTTCTTC
TRBD1,few,TRBV7-6,TRBJ1-2,15,CASSPRGDDSGGYTF,TGTGCCAGCAGCCCCAGGGGGGACGACTCGGGCGGCTACACCTTC
-,few,TRBV7-2,TRBJ1-2,15,CASSLASVMVNGYTF,TGTGCCAGCAGCTTAGCCAGTGTCATGGTAAACGGCTACACCTTC
-,-,TRBV20-1,TRBJ2-7,14,CSARDRLAPYEQYF,TGCAGTGCTAGAGATCGTCTAGCTCCCTACGAGCAGTACTTC
-,few,TRBV29-1,TRBJ1-2,13,CSAVGSLSYGYTF,TGCAGCGCCGTGGGCAGCTTATCCTATGGCTACACCTTC
-,-,TRBV27,TRBJ1-3,15,CASSLGLSSGNTIYF,TGTGCCAGCAGTTTGGGGCTGAGCTCTGGAAACACCATATATTTT
-,few,TRBV5-1,TRBJ1-1,15,CASSTGGGENTEAFF,TGCGCCAGCAGCACGGGTGGCGGGGAGAACACCGAAGCTTTCTTT
-,-,TRBV10-3,TRBJ1-2,13,CAVSVVGGDGYTF,TGTGCCGTCAGTGTGGTGGGCGGGGATGGCTACACCTTC
-,few,TRBV20-1,TRBJ1-2,13,CSARNGRRYGYTF,TGCAGTGCTAGGAATGGTCGGCGGTATGGCTACACCTTC
TRBD1,-,TRBV11-1,TRBJ1-1,17,CASSSVPGQESNTEAFF,TGTGCCAGCAGCTCCGTCCCGGGACAGGAGTCGAACACTGAAGCTTTCTTT
TRBD1,-,TRBV15,TRBJ2-3,20,CATRETGTGGLLESTDTQYF,TGTGCCACCAGAGAGACCGGGACAGGGGGCCTATTGGAAAGCACAGATACGCAGTATTTT
-,-,TRBV4-3,TRBJ1-1,15,CASSLGRLLNTEAFF,TGCGCCAGCAGCCTAGGCCGACTATTGAACACTGAAGCTTTCTTT
-,few,TRBV10-3,TRBJ2-1,14,CATNPGGQHNEQFF,TGTGCCACAAATCCGGGAGGACAGCACAATGAGCAGTTCTTC
-,few,TRBV12-3/TRBV12-4,TRBJ2-2,16,CASSLNDHSNTGELFF,TGTGCCAGCAGTTTAAATGACCATTCGAACACCGGGGAGCTGTTTTTT
TRBD1,-,TRBV6-5,TRBJ1-2,15,CASSFAGGRNYGYTF,TGTGCCAGCAGTTTCGCAGGGGGCCGGAACTATGGCTACACCTTC
TRBD1,-,TRBV12-3/TRBV12-4,TRBJ2-7,15,CASRSKSDRVYEQYF,TGTGCCAGCAGGTCAAAATCGGACAGGGTCTACGAGCAGTACTTC
TRBD1,few,TRBV10-3,TRBJ2-6,14,CAAGTGSGANVLTF,TGTGCCGCCGGGACAGGGTCTGGGGCCAACGTCCTGACTTTC
-,few,TRBV7-3,TRBJ2-7,12,CASSKRMGEQYF,TGTGCCAGCAGCAAAAGGATGGGCGAGCAGTACTTC
-,few,TRBV7-2,TRBJ2-1,12,CASSAIYNERFF,TGTGCCAGCAGCGCAATCTACAATGAGCGGTTCTTC
TRBD1,-,TRBV29-1,TRBJ1-2,14,CSVALTGSGYGYTF,TGCAGCGTTGCCCTGACAGGGTCAGGGTATGGCTACACCTTC